This TCR beta chain is from a study of blood T cell repertoires in COVID-19 (dated by TCRdb to between 2020 and 2021). Background on the whole study: Samples covering the acute and convalescent phases of COVID-19 were provided by collaborators in the United States, Italy and Spain. The material from the prospective study consisted of cDNA or gDNA derived from T cells, B-cell-depleted T cells, or PBMCs. The dataset comprised deeply sampled blood TCRbeta repertoires from subjects exposed to, actively infected with, or recovered from COVID-19. The repertoires were released in a freely available public database meant as a resource for research on the immune response to SARS-CoV-2. Samples came from the ongoing ImmuneRACE study (first 160 participants) plus 1,254 subjects from 6 global collaborators. Nearly every sample came with metadata listing a de-identified subject ID, COVID-19 status, age in years and sex. Where available, HLA class I and class II types were obtained from metadata supplied by the sample provider rather than from assay-based typing. The investigation overall reported the following: How much clinical and demographic metadata was included differed by source and by participant, and the metadata was provided uncurated.

As encoded in the germline V gene (reference sequence), CDR1 is LNHDA while CDR2 is SQIVND. Spanning cysteine to phenylalanine, the CDR3 consists of 13 amino acids. CDR3 DNA is the only sequence kept; it has 39 bases, read in frame from the first base. Cut back by 7 bases and 11 bases, the V and J ends lie 20 bases apart. TCRbeta CDR3 regions were amplified from genomic DNA using the immunoSEQ Assay, a bias-controlled multiplex PCR. The study's own analysis went as follows. The number of nucleated cells in each sample was estimated by amplification of reference gene primers within the assay. Sequence reads were collapsed and filtered to measure the absolute abundance of every unique TCRbeta CDR3 rearrangement. For each sample, productive Simpson clonality was calculated as the square root of Simpson's diversity index across productive rearrangements. TCRdb limited this immuneACCESS table to in-frame rearrangements with V and J called. A share of clones is missing; checked studies link under half to unresolved V genes, and the rest is unexplained. V, J and clone size derive from that table, while D and trimming were established from the DNA sequence. The sample contains some 170,000 clones, roughly 80% of them found a single time. The top ten clones comprise 15% to 20% of the sample.

Participants in the prospective study were aged about 18 to 95 years, lived in approximately 26 United States geographic areas, and enrolled through a virtual design. In the prospective study, participants were assigned to cohorts based on the clinical history participants reported in a screening survey and a study questionnaire. For ImmuneRACE Cohort 3, a participant was defined as recovered based on two consecutive negative NP/OP PCR tests, clearance by a healthcare professional, or resolution of symptoms. In the prospective study, mobile phlebotomists collected whole blood, serum and a nasopharyngeal or oropharyngeal swab from each participant. Prospective study participants could optionally give additional blood draws and questionnaires over an approximately 2-month period. Blood samples from the prospective study were shipped frozen or at room temperature prior to DNA extraction. Concerning this clone: The antigen it binds to is not known. No base-level quality is on record; no much larger clone is a single base apart.

The V and J segments used are TRBV19 and TRBJ1-1; D gene: possibly TRBD1, on 6 matching bases. Sequencing was carried out using PBMCs or T cells enriched from blood (not recorded which). This receptor was obtained from a woman aged 45-65 years who had recovered from COVID-19. The CDR3 reads CASIPGQSPRAFF. The nucleotide sequence is TGTGCCAGTATCCCAGGACAGTCGCCTCGGGCTTTCTTT.